This T cell receptor (beta chain) derives from a study of blood T cell repertoires in COVID-19. On the study more broadly: Samples of COVID-19 (acute and convalescent) were obtained from the United States, Italy and Spain.

Authors' processing steps: Nucleated cell counts were estimated from reference gene primer amplification. The repertoire was sequenced with immunoSEQ multiplex PCR; TCRdb's copy has only in-frame clones and lacks some. Clone size and the V and J calls come from that table; the DNA yielded D and trimming. This table holds 85,000 to 100,000 clones, around three quarters found once. Per the germline V gene, CDR1 is SGHRS and CDR2 is YFSETQ. There are 15 residues in the CDR3. J was trimmed by 9 bases and V by 2 bases; bases with no gene match: 7. The receptor's source is a middle-aged man who had recovered from COVID-19. The chain recombines TRBV5-1 with TRBJ2-1, with 11 bases identical to TRBD2. Material for sequencing was peripheral blood. The CDR3 bases are TGCGCCAGCAGCTTCCTAGCGGGGGGAAGTTTTGAGCAGTTCTTC. Protein: CASSFLAGGSFEQFF.